One and the same sample provided the 10 T cell receptor beta chains below, sequenced in a study of blood T cells in healthy people across ages. Using a J-beta primer mix together with a sample-barcoded 5' primer, a second PCR was run for roughly 6 to 11 cycles. TCRdb reprocessed the 5' RACE reads with MiXCR, giving one entry per CDR3 protein. The sample shows around 1,500,000 distinct CDR3 sequences, 28% of them seen only once. Sequenced material: blood. These receptor sequences come from a woman aged 25-40 years in good health.

This clonotype has only a few counts. This chain uses TRBV7-9 with TRBJ2-1; TRBD2 might be the D (6 bases). The CDR3 has 14 residues. Germline V gene lookup returns CDR1 SEHNR and CDR2 FQNEAQ (reference sequence). V was pared by 3 bases and J by 7 bases, with 13 bases between. The CDR3 DNA reads TGTGCCAGCAGCTTCTACTCCGGGGGAAATGAGCAGTTCTTC. This encodes CASSFYSGGNEQFF.

This sequence joins TRBV7-9 and TRBJ1-2; D ambiguous. There are 16 residues in the CDR3. V lost 3 bases and J lost 3, with 17 bases in between. Per the germline V gene, CDR1 is SEHNR and CDR2 is FQNEAQ (reference sequence). CDR3 amino acids: CASSLGRTEIDYGYTF. DNA for the CDR3: TGTGCCAGCAGCTTGGGCAGAACAGAAATCGACTATGGCTACACCTTC.

To note about this clonotype: This sequence may be a read error, since a much larger clone differs from it by one base. The chain uses TRBV7-2 and TRBJ2-5, with D perhaps given as TRBD1 or TRBD2 (5 bases each). CDR1 and CDR2 (germline): SGHTA, FQGNSA. This CDR3 comprises 15 residues. CDR3 residues: CASSLAMGVQETRYF. The CDR3 DNA reads as TGTGCCAGCAGCTTAGCCATGGGGGTTCAAGAGACCCGGTACTTC.

This clonotype was counted a few times. The rearrangement links TRBV14 to TRBJ1-5; the match to TRBD1 covers 7 bases. Trimming removed 2 bases from V and 3 bases from J; junction bases left unmatched: 7. Germline V CDR1 and CDR2: SGHDN, FVKESK. CDR3 length equals 16 residues. The CDR3 bases are TGTGCCAGCAGCCAAACCCAACAGGGGAACAATCAGCCCCAGCATTTT. Translation: CASSQTQQGNNQPQHF.

V and J are TRBV3-1 and TRBJ2-5; D unresolved. With 0 bases removed from V and 0 bases from J, the gap between germline ends came to 8 bases. Germline CDR1 reads LGHDT; CDR2 reads YNNKEL (reference sequence). CDR3 length: 15 residues. CDR3 amino acids: CASSQDGQHQETQYF. The DNA for the CDR3 is TGTGCCAGCAGCCAAGACGGCCAACACCAAGAGACCCAGTACTTC.

This clonotype was counted between two and nine times. The chain recombines TRBV7-2 with TRBJ2-7; perhaps D is TRBD1 or TRBD2 (5 bases each). There are 13 residues in the CDR3. Trimming cost V 6 bases and J 8 bases, with 17 bases left between them. CDR1 and CDR2 (germline): SGHTA, FQGNSA. The CDR3 nucleotides are TGTGCCAGCAGAAGGGACCTTGTTTTGAAGCAGTACTTC. Protein: CASRRDLVLKQYF. Combining the CDR3 with reference TRBV7-2 and TRBJ2-7 gives the whole variable domain GAGVSQSPSNKVTEKGKDVELRCDPISGHTALYWYRQSLGQGLEFLIYFQGNSAPDKSGLPSDRFSAERTGGSVSTLTIQRTQQEDSAVYLCASRRDLVLKQYFGPGTRLTVT.

Points on this clonotype: A much larger clone lies one base from this, so it may be a read error. The V gene is TRBV20-1, the J gene TRBJ1-2, with no clear D. The V end lost 1 base, the J end lost 4 bases, and 7 bases lay between the germline ends. The germline V gene encodes CDR1 DFQATT and CDR2 SNEGSKA (reference sequence). This CDR3 contains 12 residues. CDR3 DNA: TGCAGTGCTAGAGGCAGGAGCTATGGCTACACCTTC. This translates into CSARGRSYGYTF.

For this clonotype: Being one base from a much bigger clone, this may be a read error. The V gene is TRBV6-1, the J gene TRBJ2-7; no firm D call. Germline CDR1 is MNHNS and CDR2 is SASEGT. The CDR3 sequence is 16 residues long. DNA of the CDR3: TGTGTCAGCCAGATGAATTTGGGTGGCAGCTCCTACGAGCAGTACTTC. Translating it yields CVSQMNLGGSSYEQYF.

V and J are TRBV29-1 and TRBJ2-7, with D possibly matching TRBD1 (6 bases). The CDR3 runs to 14 residues. Looked up from germline, CDR1 is SQVTM and CDR2 is ANQGSEA. The V end was cut by 5 bases, the J end by 7 bases, with 21 bases between. CDR3 coding DNA: TGCAGCGTTACCAGGGGAAGCTCCTACAATGAGCAGTACTTC. It specifies CSVTRGSSYNEQYF.

The J gene is TRBJ1-5, the V gene TRBV6-2 or TRBV6-3; D not certain. The CDR3 totals 14 residues. With 8 bases removed from V and 0 bases from J, the gap between germline ends came to 11 bases. Germline CDR1 MNHEY, CDR2 SVGEGT. The CDR3 is CASGIQPSNQPQHF. The CDR3 DNA is TGTGCCAGCGGAATACAGCCTAGCAATCAGCCCCAGCATTTT.